This T cell receptor beta chain is drawn from a study of breast tumors, draining lymph nodes, adjacent tissues. MiXCR was run by TCRdb on the multiplex PCR reads, yielding one entry per CDR3 protein. The sample lists approximately 200,000 distinct CDR3 sequences, around 29% occurring once. Germline V CDR1 and CDR2: LNHDA, SQIVND (reference sequence). There are 15 residues in the CDR3. The lymph nodes were axillary draining lymph nodes from breast cancer patients. Concerning this clonotype: A much more abundant neighbour one base away suggests this may be a read error.

The specimen sequenced was axillary lymph node tissue. This sequence joins TRBV19 and TRBJ1-2; perhaps TRBD1 as D (5 bases). This receptor was identified in a female donor with breast cancer. Some clones in this sample may be carry-over from other donors' samples. Written as DNA, the CDR3 is TGTGCCTGTAGTATAGTAGGTGACAGACTCTATGGCTACACCTTC. Translating gives CACSIVGDRLYGYTF. The full variable domain, completed using reference TRBV19 and TRBJ1-2, is DGGITQSPKYLFRKEGQNVTLSCEQNLNHDAMYWYRQDPGQGLRLIYYSQIVNDFQKGDIAEGYSVSREKKESFPLTVTSAQKNPTAFYLCACSIVGDRLYGYTFGSGTRLTVV.